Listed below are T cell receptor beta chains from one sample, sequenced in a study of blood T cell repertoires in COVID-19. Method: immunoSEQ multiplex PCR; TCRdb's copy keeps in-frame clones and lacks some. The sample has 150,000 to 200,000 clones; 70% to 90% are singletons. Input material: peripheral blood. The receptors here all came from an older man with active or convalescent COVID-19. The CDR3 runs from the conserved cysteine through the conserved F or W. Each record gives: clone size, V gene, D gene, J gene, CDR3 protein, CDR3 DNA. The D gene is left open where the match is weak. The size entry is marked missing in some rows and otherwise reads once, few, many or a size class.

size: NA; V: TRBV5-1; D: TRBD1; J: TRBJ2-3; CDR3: CASTPRPRGLGTQYF; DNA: TGCGCCAGCACTCCGCGCCCCAGGGGGCTAGGTACGCAGTATTTT
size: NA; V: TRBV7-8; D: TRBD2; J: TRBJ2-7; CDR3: CASSSTSGSYEQYF; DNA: TGTGCCAGCAGCTCTACTAGCGGTTCCTACGAGCAGTACTTC
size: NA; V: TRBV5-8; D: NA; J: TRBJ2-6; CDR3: CASSLAVSPGANVLTF; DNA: TGTGCCAGCAGCTTGGCCGTTTCCCCTGGGGCCAACGTCCTGACTTTC
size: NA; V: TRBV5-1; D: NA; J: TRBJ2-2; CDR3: CASSLGQHTGELFF; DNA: TGCGCCAGCAGCTTGGGACAGCACACCGGGGAGCTGTTTTTT
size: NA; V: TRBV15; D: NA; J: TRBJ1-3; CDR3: CATSRDPPGVGNTIYF; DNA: TGTGCCACCAGCAGAGATCCTCCGGGGGTCGGAAACACCATATATTTT
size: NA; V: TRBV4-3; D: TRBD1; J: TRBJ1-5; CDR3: CASSRDRYSNQPQHF; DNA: TGCGCCAGCAGCCGGGACAGATATAGCAATCAGCCCCAGCATTTT
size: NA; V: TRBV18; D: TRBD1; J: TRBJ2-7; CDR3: CASSPGQGAYEQYF; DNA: TGTGCCAGCTCACCTGGGCAGGGGGCTTACGAGCAGTACTTC
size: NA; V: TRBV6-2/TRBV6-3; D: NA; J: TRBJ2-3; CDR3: CASSYSGGTDTQYF; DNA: TGTGCCAGCAGTTACTCCGGGGGCACAGATACGCAGTATTTT
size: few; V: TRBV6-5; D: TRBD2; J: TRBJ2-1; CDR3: CATTTSVRNNEQFF; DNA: TGTGCCACAACGACTAGCGTGAGGAACAATGAGCAGTTCTTC
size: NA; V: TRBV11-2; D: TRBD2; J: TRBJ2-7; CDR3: CASSLGGRGAYF; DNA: TGTGCCAGCAGCTTAGGCGGGAGGGGCGCGTACTTC
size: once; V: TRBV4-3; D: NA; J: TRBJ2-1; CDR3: CASSQEFQHNYNEQFF; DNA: TGCGCCAGCAGCCAAGAGTTCCAACACAACTACAATGAGCAGTTCTTC
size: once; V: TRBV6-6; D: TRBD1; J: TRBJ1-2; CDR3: CASSRIQGGYGYTF; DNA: TGTGCCAGCAGCCGTATTCAGGGGGGCTATGGCTACACCTTC
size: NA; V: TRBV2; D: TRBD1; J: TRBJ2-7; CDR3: CASRRTGTAYEQYF; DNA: TGTGCCAGCAGAAGGACAGGGACCGCGTACGAGCAGTACTTC
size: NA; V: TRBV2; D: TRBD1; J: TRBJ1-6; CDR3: CASTGQGNSPLHF; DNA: TGTGCCAGCACAGGACAGGGTAATTCACCCCTCCACTTT
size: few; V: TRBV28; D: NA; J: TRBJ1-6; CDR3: CASSQPPGTGDNSPLHF; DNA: TGTGCCAGCAGCCAACCCCCGGGGACGGGAGATAATTCACCCCTCCACTTT
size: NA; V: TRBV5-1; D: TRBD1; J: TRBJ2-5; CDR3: CASSLSAGTGGGETQYF; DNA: TGCGCCAGCAGCTTGTCCGCCGGGACAGGGGGCGGAGAGACCCAGTACTTC
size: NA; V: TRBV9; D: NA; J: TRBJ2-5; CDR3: CASSAGIGQETQYF; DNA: TGTGCCAGCAGCGCAGGGATTGGACAAGAGACCCAGTACTTC
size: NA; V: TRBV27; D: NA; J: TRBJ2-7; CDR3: CASSLGRTYEQYF; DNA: TGTGCCAGCAGTTTAGGCAGGACCTACGAGCAGTACTTC
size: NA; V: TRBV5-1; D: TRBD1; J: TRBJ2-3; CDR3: CASSPGQGPTDTQYF; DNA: TGCGCCAGCAGCCCCGGACAGGGACCCACAGATACGCAGTATTTT
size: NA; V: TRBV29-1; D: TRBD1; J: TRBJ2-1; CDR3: CSVGWDRVLGEQFF; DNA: TGCAGCGTGGGGTGGGACAGGGTTCTTGGGGAGCAGTTCTTC
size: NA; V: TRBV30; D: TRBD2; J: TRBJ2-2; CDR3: CAWSAKLAGGPGTGELFF; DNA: TGTGCCTGGAGTGCCAAACTAGCGGGGGGGCCTGGCACCGGGGAGCTGTTTTTT
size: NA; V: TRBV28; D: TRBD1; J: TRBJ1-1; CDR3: CASSETKGAGAFF; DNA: TGTGCCAGTTCAGAGACTAAGGGGGCGGGGGCTTTCTTT
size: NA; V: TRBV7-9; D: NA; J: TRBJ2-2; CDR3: CASSLLGGVAGELFF; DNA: TGTGCCAGCAGTTTACTAGGAGGTGTAGCCGGGGAGCTGTTTTTT
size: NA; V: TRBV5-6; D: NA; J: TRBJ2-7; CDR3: CASSLGGPAHEQYF; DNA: TGTGCCAGCAGCTTGGGTGGGCCGGCTCACGAGCAGTACTTC
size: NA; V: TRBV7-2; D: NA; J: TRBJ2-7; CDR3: CASSLARERYEQYF; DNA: TGTGCCAGCAGCTTAGCCAGGGAACGCTACGAGCAGTACTTC
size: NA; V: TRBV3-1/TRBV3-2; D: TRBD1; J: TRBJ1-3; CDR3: CASSQSGTVGNTIYF; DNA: TGTGCCAGCAGCCAATCGGGGACAGTTGGAAACACCATATATTTT
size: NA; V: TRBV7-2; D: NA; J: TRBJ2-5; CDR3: CASGNIRQETQYF; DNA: TGTGCCAGCGGCAACATTCGCCAAGAGACCCAGTACTTC
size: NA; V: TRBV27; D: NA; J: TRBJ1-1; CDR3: CASSLGGATEAFF; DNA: TGTGCCAGCAGTTTGGGGGGGGCCACTGAAGCTTTCTTT
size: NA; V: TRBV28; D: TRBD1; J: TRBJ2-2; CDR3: CASSLIRGRGTGELFF; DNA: TGTGCCAGCAGTTTAATCAGGGGGCGAGGGACCGGGGAGCTGTTTTTT
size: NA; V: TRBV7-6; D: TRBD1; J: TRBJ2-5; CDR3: CASSRMTGAQETQYF; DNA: TGTGCCAGCAGCCGAATGACAGGGGCCCAAGAGACCCAGTACTTC
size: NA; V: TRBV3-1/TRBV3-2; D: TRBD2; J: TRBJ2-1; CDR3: CASSHGTIYNEQFF; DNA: TGTGCCAGCAGCCACGGGACTATCTACAATGAGCAGTTCTTC
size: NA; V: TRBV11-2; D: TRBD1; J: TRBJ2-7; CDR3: CASSLAGQGVSYEQYF; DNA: TGTGCCAGCAGCTTGGCAGGACAGGGAGTGTCCTACGAGCAGTACTTC
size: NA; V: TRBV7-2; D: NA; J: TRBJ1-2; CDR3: CASSLALGPSLNYGYTF; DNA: TGTGCCAGCAGCTTAGCGCTGGGGCCCTCCCTTAACTATGGCTACACCTTC
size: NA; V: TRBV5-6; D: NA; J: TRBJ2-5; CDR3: CASSFDFQETQYF; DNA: TGTGCCAGCAGCTTTGACTTCCAAGAGACCCAGTACTTC
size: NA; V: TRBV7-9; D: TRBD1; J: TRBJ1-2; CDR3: CASSLEGAVGYTF; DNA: TGTGCCAGCAGCTTAGAGGGGGCGGTTGGCTACACCTTC
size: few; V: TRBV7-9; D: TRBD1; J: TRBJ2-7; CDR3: CASSLGQNKAYEQYF; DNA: TGTGCCAGCAGCTTGGGACAGAACAAGGCCTACGAGCAGTACTTC
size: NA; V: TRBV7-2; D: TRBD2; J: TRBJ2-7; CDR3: CASSPPLGVGRAPYEQYF; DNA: TGTGCCAGCAGCCCCCCCCTAGGTGTCGGGAGGGCCCCCTACGAGCAGTACTTC
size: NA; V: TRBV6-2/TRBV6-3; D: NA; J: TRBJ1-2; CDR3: CASSYPPDTYGYTF; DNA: TGTGCCAGCAGTTACCCCCCAGATACCTATGGCTACACCTTC
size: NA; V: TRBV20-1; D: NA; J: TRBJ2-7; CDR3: CSGAYEQYF; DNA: TGCTCGGGGGCCTACGAGCAGTACTTC
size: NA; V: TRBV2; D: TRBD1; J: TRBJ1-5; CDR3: CASRGTGEGQPQHF; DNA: TGTGCCAGCAGGGGGACAGGGGAAGGTCAGCCCCAGCATTTT
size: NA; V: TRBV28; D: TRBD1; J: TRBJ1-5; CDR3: CASRSQGASNQPQHF; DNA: TGTGCCAGCAGGTCACAGGGGGCTAGCAATCAGCCCCAGCATTTT
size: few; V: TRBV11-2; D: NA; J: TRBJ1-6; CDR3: CASSLGDRGRALHF; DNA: TGTGCCAGCAGCTTAGGCGACCGCGGGAGGGCCCTCCACTTT
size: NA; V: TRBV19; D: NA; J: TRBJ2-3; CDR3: CASSNTGGDTQYF; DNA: TGTGCCAGTAGTAACACCGGGGGAGATACGCAGTATTTT
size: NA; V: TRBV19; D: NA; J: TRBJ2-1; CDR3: CASTRGSSYNEQFF; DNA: TGTGCCAGTACCCGGGGGTCCTCCTACAATGAGCAGTTCTTC
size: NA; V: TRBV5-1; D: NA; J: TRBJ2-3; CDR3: CASSLSETQYF; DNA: TGCGCCAGCAGCTTATCCGAGACGCAGTATTTT
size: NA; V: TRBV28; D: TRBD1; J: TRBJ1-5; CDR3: CASSYRGDNQPQHF; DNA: TGTGCCAGCAGTTACAGGGGCGACAATCAGCCCCAGCATTTT
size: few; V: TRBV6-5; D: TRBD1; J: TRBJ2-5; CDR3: CASSPDRGQTQYF; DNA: TGTGCCAGCAGCCCGGACAGGGGACAGACCCAGTACTTC